The 25 T cell receptor beta chains below come from one sample, sequenced in a study of T cell changes during pregnancy in multiple sclerosis. The repertoire was sequenced with immunoSEQ multiplex PCR; TCRdb's copy has only in-frame clones and lacks some. The sample includes about 92,000 clones, approximately 95% of them seen just once. Source: peripheral blood, taken in the first trimester of pregnancy. The receptors were sampled from a female donor with multiple sclerosis, enrolled in a pregnancy study.

The chain couples TRBV27 to TRBJ2-7; TRBD1 matches at 7 bases. V shed 4 bases and J 3 bases; nucleotides not matched to a gene: 6. The CDR3 covers 14 residues. The V gene's germline CDR1 is MNHEY and CDR2 SMNVEV (reference sequence). The CDR3 is CASSSTGAHYEQYF. The CDR3 coding sequence is TGTGCCAGCAGTTCCACAGGGGCCCACTACGAGCAGTACTTC.

The chain combines TRBV11-1 with TRBJ2-5; maybe TRBD2 (5 bases). The germline V gene encodes CDR1 SGHAT and CDR2 FQDESV (reference sequence). CDR3 size: 12 residues. V was cut by 1 base and J by 8 bases, with 8 bases left in between. The chain's CDR3 is CASSLGLATQYF. The CDR3 DNA follows: TGTGCCAGCAGCTTAGGGCTAGCAACCCAGTACTTC.

The chain carries TRBV4-1 and TRBJ1-1, with D tentatively TRBD1 (6 bases). The germline gives CDR1 MGHRA, CDR2 YSYEKL. Deletions cut 1 base from V and 0 bases from J, with 15 bases between. The CDR3 spans 17 residues. This CDR3 reads CASSQVFRTVMNTEAFF. The CDR3 DNA sequence: TGCGCCAGCAGCCAAGTGTTTCGGACAGTAATGAACACTGAAGCTTTCTTT.

This chain connects TRBV30 to TRBJ2-7; possible D gene TRBD1, 5 bases. The CDR3 extends over 13 amino acids. Germline V gives CDR1 GTSNPN, CDR2 SVGIG (reference sequence). Trimming took 5 bases from V and 3 from J, leaving 14 bases between them. The CDR3 DNA follows: TGTGCCTGGTTACCGCAGGGTATCTACGAGCAGTACTTC. This gives the protein CAWLPQGIYEQYF.

The chain links TRBV18 to TRBJ2-7; no firm D call. The CDR3 is 13 residues long. The V and J ends lost 6 bases and 6 bases respectively, with 15 bases between them. Germline values: CDR1 KGHSH, CDR2 LQKENI. The CDR3 sequence: CASSLKEVGEQYF. CDR3 nucleotides: TGTGCCAGCTCCCTCAAAGAGGTTGGCGAGCAGTACTTC.

The J gene is TRBJ2-3, the V gene TRBV2; TRBD1 might be the D (6 bases). Germline V gene lookup returns CDR1 SNHLY and CDR2 FYNNEI. The V gene lost 6 bases and the J gene lost 0 bases, with 13 bases spanning the gap. The CDR3 covers 15 residues. The CDR3: CASSGQSTSTDTQYF. CDR3 nucleotide sequence: TGTGCCAGCAGCGGACAGTCTACTAGCACAGATACGCAGTATTTT.

CDR3 residues: CASSVFGDSNQPQHF. CDR3 in DNA: TGTGCCAGCAGTGTGTTCGGGGATAGCAATCAGCCCCAGCATTTT. The chain recombines TRBV2 with TRBJ1-5; D not resolved. The CDR3 is 15 residues long. The V gene's germline CDR1 is SNHLY and CDR2 FYNNEI. Trimming left V 4 bases short and J 0 bases short, with 10 bases between.

J is TRBJ1-1 and V is TRBV7-3, with D uncertain. The germline V gene encodes CDR1 SGHTA and CDR2 FQGTGA. V lost 5 bases, J lost 0 bases, and 10 bases lay in between. The CDR3 loop spans 14 amino acids. The CDR3 protein is CASSQTGMNTEAFF. Written as DNA, the CDR3 is TGTGCCAGCAGCCAGACCGGGATGAACACTGAAGCTTTCTTT.

This chain uses TRBV20-1 with TRBJ1-2; D call uncertain. Germline V gene lookup returns CDR1 DFQATT and CDR2 SNEGSKA (reference sequence). With 5 bases removed from V and 3 bases from J, the gap between germline ends came to 4 bases. The CDR3 is 10 amino acids. CDR3 coding DNA: TGCAGTGCTCAATACTATGGCTACACCTTC. Amino acids: CSAQYYGYTF.

This chain links TRBV2 with TRBJ2-1; D possibly corresponds to TRBD2 (5 bases). The germline gives CDR1 SNHLY, CDR2 FYNNEI. The CDR3 is 14 amino acids. V was pared by 8 bases and J by 3 bases, with 14 bases between. The CDR3 loop reads CASAADAGYNEQFF. The CDR3 bases are TGTGCCAGCGCGGCGGATGCGGGCTACAATGAGCAGTTCTTC.

V is TRBV11-3 and J is TRBJ2-2, with D unclear. Trimming removed 0 bases from V and 1 base from J, with 3 bases in between. The CDR3 length is 14 residues. CDR1 and CDR2 (germline): SGHNT, YENEEA. In DNA form, the CDR3 reads TGTGCCAGCAGCTTAGACAGGAACACCGGGGAGCTGTTTTTT. It codes for CASSLDRNTGELFF.

The chain uses TRBV6-1 and TRBJ1-3; unclear D gene. Germline CDR1 is MNHNS and CDR2 is SASEGT. Trimming stripped 3 bases from V and 7 bases from J, with 7 bases between. The CDR3 extends over 12 amino acids. CDR3: CASSDYSNTIYF. The CDR3 DNA reads TGTGCCAGCAGTGATTATTCGAACACCATATATTTT.

This clone was picked up a small number of times. The V gene is TRBV7-3, the J gene TRBJ2-2; 10 bases match TRBD2. CDR3 length: 15 amino acids. Germline values: CDR1 SGHTA, CDR2 FQGTGA. Trimming removed 4 bases from V and 3 bases from J; junction bases left unmatched: 2. The CDR3: CASSSAGGHTGELFF. CDR3 DNA sequence: TGTGCCAGCAGCTCAGCGGGGGGGCACACCGGGGAGCTGTTTTTT.

The CDR3 DNA sequence: TGTGCCAGCAGCTCCGGGACATGGGGTGAAAAACTGTTTTTT. Its translation: CASSSGTWGEKLFF. This chain links TRBV5-6 with TRBJ1-4; D possibly corresponds to TRBD1 (6 bases). From germline, CDR1 is SGHDT and CDR2 YYEEEE. The V gene lost 3 bases and the J gene lost 7 bases, with 13 bases spanning the gap. CDR3 length: 14 amino acids.

The chain joins TRBV27 to TRBJ1-2, with TRBD1 as a possible D gene (5 bases). The CDR3 spans 16 residues. Trimming took off 2 bases at V and 2 bases at J, with 15 bases between the two ends. Germline V CDR1 and CDR2: MNHEY, SMNVEV (reference sequence). This CDR3 is CASSLTGGELNYGYTF. CDR3 sequence (DNA): TGTGCCAGCAGTTTAACGGGGGGGGAGTTGAACTATGGCTACACCTTC.

A single count supports this clone. The rearrangement links TRBV15 to TRBJ2-1, with D uncertain. The CDR3 is 14 residues long. Trimming took 0 bases from V and 1 from J, leaving 4 bases between them. Germline V gene sequence: CDR1 LNHNV, CDR2 YYDKDF (reference sequence). The CDR3 protein is CATSRETSYNEQFF. CDR3 in DNA: TGTGCCACCAGCAGAGAGACTTCCTACAATGAGCAGTTCTTC. Full variable domain (remainder filled in from reference TRBV15 and TRBJ2-1): DAMVIQNPRYQVTQFGKPVTLSCSQTLNHNVMYWYQQKSSQAPKLLFHYYDKDFNNEADTPDNFQSRRPNTSFCFLDIRSPGLGDTAMYLCATSRETSYNEQFFGPGTRLTVL.

This sequence joins TRBV19 and TRBJ2-1; a possible D gene is TRBD2 (7 bases). Trimming cost V 8 bases and J 4 bases, with 12 bases left between them. The CDR3 contains 13 residues. Germline V gives CDR1 LNHDA, CDR2 SQIVND (reference sequence). The CDR3 reads CASGEGGYNEQFF. The CDR3 DNA is TGTGCCAGTGGCGAGGGGGGGTACAATGAGCAGTTCTTC.

V and J are TRBV19 and TRBJ1-5, with TRBD1 as a possible D gene (5 bases). Germline assignment: CDR1 LNHDA and CDR2 SQIVND (reference sequence). CDR3 length: 15 residues. Trimming cost V 1 base and J 4 bases, with 11 bases left between them. CDR3 in amino acids: CASSIGAGSNQPQHF. The CDR3 coding sequence is TGTGCCAGTAGTATAGGCGCAGGGTCTAATCAGCCCCAGCATTTT.

A note on this clone: One junction end does not reproduce the germline sequence, and a read error may be involved. The V and J genes are TRBV30 and TRBJ2-7; TRBD1 or TRBD2 may be the D gene (5 bases each). The CDR3 loop spans 19 amino acids. Germline lookup yields CDR1 GTSNPN and CDR2 SVGIG (reference sequence). In DNA form, the CDR3 reads TGTGCCAGGAGGCCCCTCAAGCTTTTGTGGGGCAAGAGCTCCTACGAGCAGTACTTC. Translating gives CARRPLKLLWGKSSYEQYF.

The V call is TRBV4-1, the J call TRBJ1-5; D perhaps matches TRBD1 (5 bases). V was shortened by 0 bases and J by 6 bases, with 6 bases between the two germline ends. The CDR3 consists of 13 residues. Germline V CDR1 and CDR2: MGHRA, YSYEKL. The CDR3 spells CASSQEGPQPQHF. The CDR3 bases are TGCGCCAGCAGCCAAGAGGGGCCTCAGCCCCAGCATTTT.

This clone showed up just once. This rearrangement joins TRBV21-1 to TRBJ1-2; TRBD1 is the table's D call, not checked against the DNA. TRBV21-1 is reported as a pseudogene. This CDR3 comprises 12 residues. The CDR3 nucleotides read TGTGCCAGCAGCAAAGACAGGACTGGCTACACCTTC. This encodes CASSKDRTGYTF.

The genes are TRBV5-1 and TRBJ2-4, with TRBD1 as a possible D gene (6 bases). Germline CDR1 SGHRS, CDR2 YFSETQ. Trimming shortened V by 2 bases and J by 5 bases, and 11 bases separated the two germline ends. The CDR3 runs 14 residues. CDR3 amino acids: CASSFGGQENIQYF. The CDR3 DNA sequence: TGCGCCAGCAGCTTTGGGGGCCAGGAAAACATTCAGTACTTC.

A few counts support this clone. V is TRBV5-5 and J is TRBJ1-1; TRBD1 aligns across 8 bases. Trimming took 4 bases from V and 5 from J; bases not matched to a gene: 10. CDR3 length: 15 amino acids. From germline, CDR1 is SGHKS and CDR2 YYEKEE (reference sequence). The CDR3 nucleotides read TGTGCCAGCAGCACTATCCCAGGGGGCACGACTGAAGCTTTCTTT. Residues: CASSTIPGGTTEAFF.

V usage is TRBV19 and J usage is TRBJ2-1; 12 nucleotides agree with TRBD2. Trimming at V came to 5 bases and at J to 4 bases, leaving 3 bases not matched to a gene. CDR1 and CDR2 from the germline V gene are LNHDA and SQIVND (reference sequence). The CDR3 runs to 15 residues. The chain's CDR3 is CASSLGLAGYNEQFF. The CDR3 DNA is TGTGCCAGTAGTTTAGGACTAGCGGGGTACAATGAGCAGTTCTTC.

The chain recombines TRBV5-1 with TRBJ2-6; the D gene is possibly TRBD1 (6 bases). The CDR3 covers 16 residues. The V gene lost 0 bases and the J gene lost 1 base, with 8 bases spanning the gap. Germline V gene lookup returns CDR1 SGHRS and CDR2 YFSETQ. The CDR3 DNA sequence: TGCGCCAGCAGCTTGGGGGGGCTGTCTGGGGCCAACGTCCTGACTTTC. Amino acids: CASSLGGLSGANVLTF.